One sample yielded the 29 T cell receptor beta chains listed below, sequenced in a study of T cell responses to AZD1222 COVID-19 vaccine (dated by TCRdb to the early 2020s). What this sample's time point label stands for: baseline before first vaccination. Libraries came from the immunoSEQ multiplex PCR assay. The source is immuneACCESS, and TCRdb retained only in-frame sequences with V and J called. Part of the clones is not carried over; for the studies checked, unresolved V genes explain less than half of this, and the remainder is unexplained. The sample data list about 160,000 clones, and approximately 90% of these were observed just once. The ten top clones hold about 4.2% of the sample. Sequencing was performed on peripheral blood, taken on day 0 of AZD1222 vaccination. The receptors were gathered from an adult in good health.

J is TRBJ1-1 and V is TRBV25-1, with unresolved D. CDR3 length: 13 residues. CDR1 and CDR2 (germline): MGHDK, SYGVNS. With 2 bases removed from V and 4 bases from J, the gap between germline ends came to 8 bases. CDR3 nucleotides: TGTGCCAGCAGTGAACCTCCTGGCACTGAAGCTTTCTTT. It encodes CASSEPPGTEAFF. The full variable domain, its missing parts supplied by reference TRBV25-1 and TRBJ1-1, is EADIYQTPRYLVIGTGKKITLECSQTMGHDKMYWYQQDPGMELHLIHYSYGVNSTEKGDLSSESTVSRIRTEHFPLTLESARPSHTSQYLCASSEPPGTEAFFGQGTRLTVV.

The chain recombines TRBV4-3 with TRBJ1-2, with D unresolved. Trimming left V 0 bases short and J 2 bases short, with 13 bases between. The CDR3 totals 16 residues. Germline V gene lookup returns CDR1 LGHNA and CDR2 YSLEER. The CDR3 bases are TGCGCCAGCAGCCAAGAGACGTGGTTCAACAACTATGGCTACACCTTC. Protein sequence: CASSQETWFNNYGYTF.

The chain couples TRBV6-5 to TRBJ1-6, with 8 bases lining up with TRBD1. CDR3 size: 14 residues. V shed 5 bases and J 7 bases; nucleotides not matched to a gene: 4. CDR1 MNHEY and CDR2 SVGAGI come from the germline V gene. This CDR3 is CASSTGTGNSPLHF. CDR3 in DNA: TGTGCCAGCAGTACCGGGACAGGAAATTCACCCCTCCACTTT.

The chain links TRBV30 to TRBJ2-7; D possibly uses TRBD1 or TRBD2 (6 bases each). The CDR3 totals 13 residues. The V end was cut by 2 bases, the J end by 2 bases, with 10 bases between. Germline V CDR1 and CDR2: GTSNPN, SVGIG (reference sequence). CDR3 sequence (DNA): TGTGCCTGGAGTCGGGGGCCTGCCTACGAGCAGTACTTC. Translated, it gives CAWSRGPAYEQYF. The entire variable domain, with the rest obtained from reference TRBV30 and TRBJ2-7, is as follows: SQTIHQWPATLVQPVGSPLSLECTVEGTSNPNLYWYRQAAGRGLQLLFYSVGIGQISSEVPQNLSASRPQDRQFILSSKKLLLSDSGFYLCAWSRGPAYEQYFGPGTRLTVT.

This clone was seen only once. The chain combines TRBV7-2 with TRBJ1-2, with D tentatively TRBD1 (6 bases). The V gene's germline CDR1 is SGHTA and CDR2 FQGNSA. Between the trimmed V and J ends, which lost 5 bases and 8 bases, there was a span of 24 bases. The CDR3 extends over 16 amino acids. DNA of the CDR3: TGTGCCAGCAGCGCAAACAGGGAAAGTGCCTCCCGAGGCTACACCTTC. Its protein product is CASSANRESASRGYTF.

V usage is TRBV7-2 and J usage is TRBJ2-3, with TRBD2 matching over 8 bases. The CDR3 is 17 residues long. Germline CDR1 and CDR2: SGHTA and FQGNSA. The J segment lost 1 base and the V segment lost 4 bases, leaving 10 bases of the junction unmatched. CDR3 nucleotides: TGTGCCAGCAGCTCTCGTTTTGGGCGGGGGGGCACAGATACGCAGTATTTT. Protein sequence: CASSSRFGRGGTDTQYF.

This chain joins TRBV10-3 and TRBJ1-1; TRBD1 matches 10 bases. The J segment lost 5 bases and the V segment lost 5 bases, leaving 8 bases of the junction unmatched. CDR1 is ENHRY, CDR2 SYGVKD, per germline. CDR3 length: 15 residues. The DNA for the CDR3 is TGTGCCATCAGTTCCCTTGACAGGGGGCTGACTGAAGCTTTCTTT. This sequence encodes CAISSLDRGLTEAFF.

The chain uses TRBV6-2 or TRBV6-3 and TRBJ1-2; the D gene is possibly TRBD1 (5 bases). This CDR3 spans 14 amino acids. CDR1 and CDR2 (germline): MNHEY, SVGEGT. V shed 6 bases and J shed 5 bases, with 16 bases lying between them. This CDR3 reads CASSFAEDIYGYTF. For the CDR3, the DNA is TGTGCCAGCAGCTTCGCAGAGGACATATATGGCTACACCTTC.

The CDR3 DNA follows: TGTGCCACCCTTACTAGCGGGAGACCCTACGAGCAGTACTTC. It yields the protein CATLTSGRPYEQYF. The chain recombines TRBV3-1 (or the pseudogene TRBV3-2) with TRBJ2-7; 11 bases are a match to TRBD2. The CDR3 length is 14 residues. The trim removed 10 bases at V and 2 bases at J, leaving 7 bases unmatched. Germline V gives CDR1 LGHDT, CDR2 YNNKEL (reference sequence).

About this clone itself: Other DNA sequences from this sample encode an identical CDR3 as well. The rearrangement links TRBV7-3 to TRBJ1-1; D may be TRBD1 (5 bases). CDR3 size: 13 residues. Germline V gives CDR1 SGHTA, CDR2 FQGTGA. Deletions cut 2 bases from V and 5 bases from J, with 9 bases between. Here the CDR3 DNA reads TGTGCCAGCAGCTTAGACAGAGGGACTGAAGCTTTCTTT. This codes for CASSLDRGTEAFF. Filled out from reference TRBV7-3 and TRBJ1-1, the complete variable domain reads GAGVSQTPSNKVTEKGKYVELRCDPISGHTALYWYRQSLGQGPEFLIYFQGTGAADDSGLPNDRFFAVRPEGSVSTLKIQRTERGDSAVYLCASSLDRGTEAFFGQGTRLTVV.

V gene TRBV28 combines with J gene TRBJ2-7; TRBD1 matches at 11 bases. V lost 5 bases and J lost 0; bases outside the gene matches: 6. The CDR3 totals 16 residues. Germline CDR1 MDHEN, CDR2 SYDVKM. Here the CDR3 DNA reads TGTGCCAGCAGTCCCTGGACAGGGGGCGCCTCCTACGAGCAGTACTTC. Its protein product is CASSPWTGGASYEQYF.

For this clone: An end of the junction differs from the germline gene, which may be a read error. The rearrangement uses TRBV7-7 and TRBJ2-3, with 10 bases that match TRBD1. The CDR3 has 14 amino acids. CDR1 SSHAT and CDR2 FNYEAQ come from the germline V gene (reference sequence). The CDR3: CASSRDRGTDTQYF. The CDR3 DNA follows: TGTGCTAGCAGCCGGGACAGGGGTACAGATACGCAGTATTTT.

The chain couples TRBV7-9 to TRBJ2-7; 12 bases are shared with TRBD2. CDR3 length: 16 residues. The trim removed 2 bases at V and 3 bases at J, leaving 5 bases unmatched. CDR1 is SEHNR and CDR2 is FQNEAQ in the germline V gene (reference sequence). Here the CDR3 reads CASSLRTSGTYYEQYF. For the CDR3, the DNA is TGTGCCAGCAGCTTACGGACTAGCGGGACTTACTACGAGCAGTACTTC.

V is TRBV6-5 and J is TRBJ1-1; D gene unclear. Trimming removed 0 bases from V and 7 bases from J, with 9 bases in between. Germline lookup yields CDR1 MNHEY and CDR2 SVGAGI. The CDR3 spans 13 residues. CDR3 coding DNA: TGTGCCAGCAGTTACTCGTGGCAGGTTGAAGCTTTCTTT. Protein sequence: CASSYSWQVEAFF.

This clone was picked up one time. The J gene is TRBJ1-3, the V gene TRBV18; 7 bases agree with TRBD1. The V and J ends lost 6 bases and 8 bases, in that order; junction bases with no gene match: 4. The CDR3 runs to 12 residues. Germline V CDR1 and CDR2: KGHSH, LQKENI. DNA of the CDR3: TGTGCCAGCTCGCCAGGGGGGGACACCATATATTTT. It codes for CASSPGGDTIYF.

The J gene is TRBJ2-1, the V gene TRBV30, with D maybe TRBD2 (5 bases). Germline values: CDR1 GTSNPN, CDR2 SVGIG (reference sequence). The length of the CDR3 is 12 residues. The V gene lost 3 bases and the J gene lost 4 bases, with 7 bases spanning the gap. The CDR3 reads CAWRLGYNEQFF. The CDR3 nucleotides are TGTGCCTGGAGACTAGGTTACAATGAGCAGTTCTTC. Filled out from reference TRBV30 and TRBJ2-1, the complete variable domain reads SQTIHQWPATLVQPVGSPLSLECTVEGTSNPNLYWYRQAAGRGLQLLFYSVGIGQISSEVPQNLSASRPQDRQFILSSKKLLLSDSGFYLCAWRLGYNEQFFGPGTRLTVL.

The CDR3 spells CAWSGWGRRNEKLFF. For the CDR3, the DNA is TGTGCCTGGAGTGGGTGGGGCAGAAGGAATGAAAAACTGTTTTTT. The chain employs TRBV30 and TRBJ1-4; perhaps TRBD1 as D (5 bases). Trimming left V 1 base short and J 5 bases short, with 14 bases between. This CDR3 is built from 15 residues. Germline V CDR1 and CDR2: GTSNPN, SVGIG (reference sequence).

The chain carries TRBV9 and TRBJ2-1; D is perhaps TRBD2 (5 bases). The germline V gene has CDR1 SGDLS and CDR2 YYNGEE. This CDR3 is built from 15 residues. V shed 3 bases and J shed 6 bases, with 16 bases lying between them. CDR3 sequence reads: CASSARAASFNEQFF. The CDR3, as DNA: TGTGCCAGCAGCGCACGGGCAGCTAGCTTCAATGAGCAGTTCTTC.

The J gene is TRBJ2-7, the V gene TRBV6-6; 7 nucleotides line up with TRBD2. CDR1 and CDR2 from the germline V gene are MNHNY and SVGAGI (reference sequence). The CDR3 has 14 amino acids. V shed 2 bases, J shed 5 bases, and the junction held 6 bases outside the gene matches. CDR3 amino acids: CASSYGEGIDEQYF. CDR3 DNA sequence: TGTGCCAGCAGTTACGGGGAGGGGATCGACGAGCAGTACTTC.

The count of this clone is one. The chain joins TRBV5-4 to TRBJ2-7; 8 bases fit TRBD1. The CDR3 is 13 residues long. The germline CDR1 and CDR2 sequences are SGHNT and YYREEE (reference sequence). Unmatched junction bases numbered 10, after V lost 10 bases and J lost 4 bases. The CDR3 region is CASSKDRVYEQYF. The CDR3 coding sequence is TGTGCCTCCAGCAAGGACAGGGTATACGAGCAGTACTTC.

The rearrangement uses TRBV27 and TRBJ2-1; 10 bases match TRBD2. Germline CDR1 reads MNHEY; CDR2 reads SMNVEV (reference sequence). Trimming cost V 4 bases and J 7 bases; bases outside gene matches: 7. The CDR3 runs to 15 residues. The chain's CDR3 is CASSWEAGGPNEQFF. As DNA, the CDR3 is TGTGCCAGCAGTTGGGAAGCGGGAGGGCCGAATGAGCAGTTCTTC.

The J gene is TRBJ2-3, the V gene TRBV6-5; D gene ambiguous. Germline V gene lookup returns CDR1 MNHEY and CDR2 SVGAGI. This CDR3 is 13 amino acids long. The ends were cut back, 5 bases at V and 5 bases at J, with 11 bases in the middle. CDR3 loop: CASSPRWGDTQYF. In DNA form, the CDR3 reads TGTGCCAGCAGTCCCAGATGGGGAGATACGCAGTATTTT.

The CDR3 loop reads CASSLGTGTEAFF. CDR3 nucleotides: TGTGCCAGCAGCTTGGGCACAGGGACTGAAGCTTTCTTT. The chain links TRBV7-8 to TRBJ1-1; possible D gene TRBD1, 6 bases. Germline lookup yields CDR1 SGHVS and CDR2 FQNEAQ. Trimming took 3 bases from V and 5 from J, leaving 10 bases between them. There are 13 residues in the CDR3.

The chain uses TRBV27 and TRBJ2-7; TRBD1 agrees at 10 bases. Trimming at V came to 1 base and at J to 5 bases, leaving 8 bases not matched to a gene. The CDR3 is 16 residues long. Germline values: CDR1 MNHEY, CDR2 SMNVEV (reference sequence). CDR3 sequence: CASSLYRQGAPNEQYF. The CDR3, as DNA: TGTGCCAGCAGTTTATACCGACAGGGGGCGCCTAACGAGCAGTACTTC.

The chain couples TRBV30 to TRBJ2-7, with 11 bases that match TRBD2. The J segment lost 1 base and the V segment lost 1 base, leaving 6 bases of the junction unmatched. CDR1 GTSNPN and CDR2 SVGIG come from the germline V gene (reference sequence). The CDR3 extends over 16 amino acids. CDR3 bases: TGTGCCTGGAGTGCCGGGACTAGCGGTGGGTCCTACGAGCAGTACTTC. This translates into CAWSAGTSGGSYEQYF.

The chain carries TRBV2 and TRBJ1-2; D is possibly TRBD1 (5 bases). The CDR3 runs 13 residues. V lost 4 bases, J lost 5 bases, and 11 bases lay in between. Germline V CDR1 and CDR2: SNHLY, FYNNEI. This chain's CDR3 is CASSVAGMYGYTF. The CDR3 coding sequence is TGTGCCAGCAGTGTGGCAGGGATGTATGGCTACACCTTC. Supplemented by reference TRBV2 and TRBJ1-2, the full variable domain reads EPEVTQTPSHQVTQMGQEVILRCVPISNHLYFYWYRQILGQKVEFLVSFYNNEISEKSEIFDDQFSVERPDGSNFTLKIRSTKLEDSAMYFCASSVAGMYGYTFGSGTRLTVV.

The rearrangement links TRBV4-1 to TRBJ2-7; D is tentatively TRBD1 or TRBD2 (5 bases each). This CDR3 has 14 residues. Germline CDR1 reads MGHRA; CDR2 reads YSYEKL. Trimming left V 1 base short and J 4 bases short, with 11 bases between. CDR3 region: CASSQGLRGYEQYF. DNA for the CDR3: TGCGCCAGCAGCCAAGGATTGAGGGGTTACGAGCAGTACTTC.

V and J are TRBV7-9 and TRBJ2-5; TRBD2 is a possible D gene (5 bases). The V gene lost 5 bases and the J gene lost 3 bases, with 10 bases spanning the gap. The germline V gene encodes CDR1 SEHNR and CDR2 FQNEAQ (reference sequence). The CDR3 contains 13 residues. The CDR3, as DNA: TGTGCCAGCAGCCCCCGAGGGAAAGAGACCCAGTACTTC. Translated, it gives CASSPRGKETQYF.

The CDR3, as DNA: TGTGCCAGCAGCTTGGTCTCGGCTAGCGGAAGTACCGGGGAGCTGTTTTTT. This encodes CASSLVSASGSTGELFF. This sequence joins TRBV5-4 and TRBJ2-2; 7 bases fit TRBD2. The CDR3 loop spans 17 amino acids. Germline trimming cut 0 bases from V and 5 bases from J; bases unmatched to any gene: 10. Germline assignment: CDR1 SGHNT and CDR2 YYREEE (reference sequence).